This T cell receptor (beta chain) was identified in a study of blood T cell repertoires in COVID-19. Turning to the study itself: PBMCs, B-cell-depleted T cells, or T cells were the source of the cDNA or gDNA that made up the material.

TCRdb keeps only in-frame clones here, not all; method: immunoSEQ multiplex PCR. The sample lists about 94,000 clones, 87% occurring once. Germline values: CDR1 MNHNY, CDR2 SVGAGI (reference sequence). This CDR3 has 14 residues. Germline trimming cut 8 bases from V and 0 bases from J; bases unmatched to any gene: 6. The origin of this receptor is a human donor with acute or convalescent COVID-19. The donor label of this sample is uncertain. Sequencing used peripheral blood. The chain couples TRBV6-6 to TRBJ2-7, with 8 bases identical to TRBD1. Written as DNA, the CDR3 is TGTGCCAGCGGTCGGGACAGGAGCTCCTACGAGCAGTACTTC. Translated, it gives CASGRDRSSYEQYF.